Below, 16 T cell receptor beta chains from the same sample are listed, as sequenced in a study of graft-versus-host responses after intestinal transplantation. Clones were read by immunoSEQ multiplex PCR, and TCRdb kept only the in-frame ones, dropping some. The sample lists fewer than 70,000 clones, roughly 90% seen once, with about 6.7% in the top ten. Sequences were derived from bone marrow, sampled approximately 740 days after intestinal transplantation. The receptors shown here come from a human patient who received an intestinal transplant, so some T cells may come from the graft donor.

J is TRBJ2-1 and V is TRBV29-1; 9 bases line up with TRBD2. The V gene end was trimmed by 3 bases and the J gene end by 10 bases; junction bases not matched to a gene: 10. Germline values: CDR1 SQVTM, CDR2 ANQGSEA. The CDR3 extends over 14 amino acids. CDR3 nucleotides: TGCAGCGTTGACGGGCTAGCGGGATCCCTCGAGCAGTTCTTC. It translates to CSVDGLAGSLEQFF.

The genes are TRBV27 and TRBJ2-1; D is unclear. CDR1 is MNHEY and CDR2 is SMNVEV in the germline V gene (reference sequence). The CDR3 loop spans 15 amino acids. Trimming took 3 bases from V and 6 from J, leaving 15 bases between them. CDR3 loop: CASSFGRGPINEQFF. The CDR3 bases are TGTGCCAGCAGTTTCGGGCGTGGGCCCATCAATGAGCAGTTCTTC.

This CDR3 reads CASRGQGGSYEQYF. CDR3 coding DNA: TGTGCCAGCAGGGGACAGGGGGGGTCCTACGAGCAGTACTTC. The V gene is TRBV2, the J gene TRBJ2-7; 11 bases line up with TRBD1. The CDR3 has 14 residues. CDR1 is SNHLY, CDR2 FYNNEI, per germline. V shed 6 bases and J 1 base; nucleotides not matched to a gene: 2. Full variable domain (outside the CDR3, taken from reference TRBV2 and TRBJ2-7): EPEVTQTPSHQVTQMGQEVILRCVPISNHLYFYWYRQILGQKVEFLVSFYNNEISEKSEIFDDQFSVERPDGSNFTLKIRSTKLEDSAMYFCASRGQGGSYEQYFGPGTRLTVT.

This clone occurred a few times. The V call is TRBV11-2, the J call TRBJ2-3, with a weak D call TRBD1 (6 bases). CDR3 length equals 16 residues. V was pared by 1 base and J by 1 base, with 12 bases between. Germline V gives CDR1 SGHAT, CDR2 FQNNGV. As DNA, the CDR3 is TGTGCCAGCAGCTTAGGATCGAACAGGGGCACAGATACGCAGTATTTT. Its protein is CASSLGSNRGTDTQYF.

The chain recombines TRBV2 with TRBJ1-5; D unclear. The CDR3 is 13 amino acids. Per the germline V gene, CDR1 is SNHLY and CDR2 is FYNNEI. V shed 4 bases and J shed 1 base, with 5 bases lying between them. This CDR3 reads CASSVGSNQPQHF. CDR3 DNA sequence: TGTGCCAGCAGTGTCGGAAGCAATCAGCCCCAGCATTTT. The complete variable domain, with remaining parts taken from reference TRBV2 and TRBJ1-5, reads EPEVTQTPSHQVTQMGQEVILRCVPISNHLYFYWYRQILGQKVEFLVSFYNNEISEKSEIFDDQFSVERPDGSNFTLKIRSTKLEDSAMYFCASSVGSNQPQHFGDGTRLSIL.

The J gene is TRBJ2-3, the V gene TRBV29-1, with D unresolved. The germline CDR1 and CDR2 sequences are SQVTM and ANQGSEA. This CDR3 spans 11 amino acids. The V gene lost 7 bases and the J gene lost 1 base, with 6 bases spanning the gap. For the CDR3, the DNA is TGCAGCGCTGTCGGCACAGATACGCAGTATTTT. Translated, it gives CSAVGTDTQYF.

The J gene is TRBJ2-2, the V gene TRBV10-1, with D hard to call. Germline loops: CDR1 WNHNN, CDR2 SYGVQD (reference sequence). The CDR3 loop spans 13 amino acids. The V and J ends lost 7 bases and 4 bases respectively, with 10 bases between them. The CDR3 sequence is CASMQVLTGELFF. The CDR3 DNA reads TGCGCCAGCATGCAGGTCCTCACCGGGGAGCTGTTTTTT.

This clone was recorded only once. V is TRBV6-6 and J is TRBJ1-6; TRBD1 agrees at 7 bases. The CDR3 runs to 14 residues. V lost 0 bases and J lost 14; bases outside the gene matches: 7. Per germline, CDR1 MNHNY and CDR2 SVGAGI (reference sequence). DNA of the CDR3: TGTGCCAGCAGTTACTCGATGGAACAGGGGACCCTCCACTTT. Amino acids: CASSYSMEQGTLHF.

In nucleotides, the CDR3 is TGTGCCAGCAGCGGACCTCCGGGACAGGACTACGAGCAGTACTTC. It specifies CASSGPPGQDYEQYF. The chain carries TRBV7-9 and TRBJ2-7; TRBD1 aligns across 8 bases. This CDR3 region has 15 residues. The V segment lost 5 bases and the J segment 3 bases; nucleotides outside the gene matches: 9. CDR1 is SEHNR and CDR2 is FQNEAQ in the germline V gene (reference sequence). Looking up the rest from reference TRBV7-9 and TRBJ2-7 gives the full variable domain: DTGVSQNPRHKITKRGQNVTFRCDPISEHNRLYWYRQTLGQGPEFLTYFQNEAQLEKSRLLSDRFSAERPKGSFSTLEIQRTEQGDSAMYLCASSGPPGQDYEQYFGPGTRLTVT.

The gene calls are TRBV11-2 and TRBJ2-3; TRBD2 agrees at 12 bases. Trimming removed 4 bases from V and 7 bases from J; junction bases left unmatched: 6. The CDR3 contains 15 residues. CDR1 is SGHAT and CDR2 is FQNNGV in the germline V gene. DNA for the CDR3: TGTGCCAGCAGCTCCCTAGCGGGGGGGCCTTATACGCAGTATTTT. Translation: CASSSLAGGPYTQYF.

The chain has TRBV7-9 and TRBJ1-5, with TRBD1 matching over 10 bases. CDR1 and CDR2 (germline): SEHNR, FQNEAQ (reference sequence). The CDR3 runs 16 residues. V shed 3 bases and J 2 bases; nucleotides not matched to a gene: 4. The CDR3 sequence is CASSFGQGGGNQPQHF. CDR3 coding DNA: TGTGCCAGCAGCTTCGGACAGGGGGGTGGCAATCAGCCCCAGCATTTT.

CDR3 coding DNA: TGCAGTGCTAAAGGGGAGACCCAGTACTTC. Residues: CSAKGETQYF. The chain is built from TRBV20-1 and TRBJ2-5, with D hard to call. Germline-derived CDR1 and CDR2 are DFQATT and SNEGSKA (reference sequence). The CDR3 is 10 amino acids. V lost 4 bases, J lost 5 bases, and 5 bases lay in between.

CDR3 bases: TGTGCCAGCAGTGGTCTAGAGAACTCCTACGAGCAGTACTTC. Its translation: CASSGLENSYEQYF. The V and J genes are TRBV2 and TRBJ2-7, with D unresolved. Deletions cut 4 bases from V and 0 bases from J, with 10 bases between. The CDR3 consists of 14 residues. Germline V CDR1 and CDR2: SNHLY, FYNNEI.

The CDR3 loop reads CATSLGAYNEQFF. The CDR3 DNA sequence: TGTGCCACCTCGCTTGGGGCCTACAATGAGCAGTTCTTC. The V call is TRBV6-6, the J call TRBJ2-1; D is unresolved. Germline-derived CDR1 and CDR2 are MNHNY and SVGAGI (reference sequence). CDR3 length equals 13 residues. V lost 10 bases, J lost 2 bases, and 12 bases lay in between.

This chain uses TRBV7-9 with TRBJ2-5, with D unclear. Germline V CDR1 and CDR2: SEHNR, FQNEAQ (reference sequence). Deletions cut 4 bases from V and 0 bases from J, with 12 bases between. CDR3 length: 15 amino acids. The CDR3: CASSSRTTYQETQYF. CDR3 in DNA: TGTGCCAGCAGCTCCCGAACAACGTACCAAGAGACCCAGTACTTC. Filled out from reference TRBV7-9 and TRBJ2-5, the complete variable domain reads DTGVSQNPRHKITKRGQNVTFRCDPISEHNRLYWYRQTLGQGPEFLTYFQNEAQLEKSRLLSDRFSAERPKGSFSTLEIQRTEQGDSAMYLCASSSRTTYQETQYFGPGTRLLVL.

In DNA, the CDR3 is TGTGCCAGCAGTTACGGGTTAGGGGGCGGTGGCTACACCTTC. Amino acid sequence: CASSYGLGGGGYTF. This chain connects TRBV27 to TRBJ1-2, with 7 bases lining up with TRBD1. This CDR3 spans 14 amino acids. The V gene end was trimmed by 4 bases and the J gene end by 7 bases; junction bases not matched to a gene: 9. The germline gives CDR1 MNHEY, CDR2 SMNVEV (reference sequence).